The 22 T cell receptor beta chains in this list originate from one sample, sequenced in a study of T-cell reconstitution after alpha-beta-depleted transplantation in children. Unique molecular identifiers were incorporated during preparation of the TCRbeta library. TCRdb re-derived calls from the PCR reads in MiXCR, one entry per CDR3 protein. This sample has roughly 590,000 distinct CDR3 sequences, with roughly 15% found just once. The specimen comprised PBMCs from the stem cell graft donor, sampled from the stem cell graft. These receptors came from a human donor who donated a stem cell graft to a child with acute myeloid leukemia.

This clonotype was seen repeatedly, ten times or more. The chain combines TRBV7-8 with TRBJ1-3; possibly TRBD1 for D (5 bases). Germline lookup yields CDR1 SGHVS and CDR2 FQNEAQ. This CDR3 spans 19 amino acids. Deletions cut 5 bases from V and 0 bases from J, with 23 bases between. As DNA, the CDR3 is TGTGCCAGCAGCCCGTTCCGTTTCCTGTTACAGGTCTCTGGAAACACCATATATTTT. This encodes CASSPFRFLLQVSGNTIYF.

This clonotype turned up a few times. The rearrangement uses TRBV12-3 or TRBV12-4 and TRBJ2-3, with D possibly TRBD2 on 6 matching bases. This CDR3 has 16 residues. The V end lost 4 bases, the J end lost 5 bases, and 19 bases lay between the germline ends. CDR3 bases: TGTGCCAGCAGTTCAGCGACCTGGGAGGATATAGATACGCAGTATTTT. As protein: CASSSATWEDIDTQYF.

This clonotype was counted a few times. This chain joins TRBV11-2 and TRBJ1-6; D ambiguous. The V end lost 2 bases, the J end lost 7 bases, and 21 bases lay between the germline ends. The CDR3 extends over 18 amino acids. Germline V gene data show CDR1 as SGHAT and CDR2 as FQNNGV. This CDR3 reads CASSLRVRLSVENSPLHF. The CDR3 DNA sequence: TGTGCCAGCAGCTTAAGGGTTCGCTTGTCCGTGGAAAATTCACCCCTCCACTTT.

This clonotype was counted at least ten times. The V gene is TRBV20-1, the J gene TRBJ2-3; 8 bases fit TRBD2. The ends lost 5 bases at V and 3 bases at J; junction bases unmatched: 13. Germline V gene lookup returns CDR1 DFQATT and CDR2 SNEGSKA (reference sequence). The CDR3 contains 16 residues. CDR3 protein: CSALGRGAGRTDTQYF. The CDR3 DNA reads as TGCAGTGCTCTAGGGCGGGGGGCCGGGAGGACAGATACGCAGTATTTT.

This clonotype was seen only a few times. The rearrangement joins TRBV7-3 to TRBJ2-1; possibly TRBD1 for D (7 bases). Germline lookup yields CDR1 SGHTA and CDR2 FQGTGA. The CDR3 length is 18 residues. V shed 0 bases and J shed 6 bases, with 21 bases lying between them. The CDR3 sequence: CASSLTYVAGGNSNEQFF. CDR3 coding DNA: TGTGCCAGCAGCTTAACGTACGTGGCAGGGGGGAACAGCAATGAGCAGTTCTTC.

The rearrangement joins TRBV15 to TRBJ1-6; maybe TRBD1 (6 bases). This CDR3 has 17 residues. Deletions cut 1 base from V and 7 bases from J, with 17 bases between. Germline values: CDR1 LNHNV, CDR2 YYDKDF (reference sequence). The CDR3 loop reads CATSRGTVTEMNSPLHF. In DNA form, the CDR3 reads TGTGCCACCAGCAGAGGGACAGTAACGGAAATGAATTCACCCCTCCACTTT.

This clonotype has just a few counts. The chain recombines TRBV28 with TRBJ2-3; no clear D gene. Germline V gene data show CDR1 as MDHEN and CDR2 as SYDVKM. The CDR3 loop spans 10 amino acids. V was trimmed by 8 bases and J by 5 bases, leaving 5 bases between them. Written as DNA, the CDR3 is TGTGCCAGCCGCGAAGATACGCAGTATTTT. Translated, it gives CASREDTQYF.

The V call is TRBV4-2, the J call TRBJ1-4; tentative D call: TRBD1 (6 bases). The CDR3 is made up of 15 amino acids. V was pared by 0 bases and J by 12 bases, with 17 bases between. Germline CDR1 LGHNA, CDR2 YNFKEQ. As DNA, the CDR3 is TGTGCCAGCAGCCAAGATCCAGGGGCGCCGGTGGAACTGTTTTTT. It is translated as CASSQDPGAPVELFF.

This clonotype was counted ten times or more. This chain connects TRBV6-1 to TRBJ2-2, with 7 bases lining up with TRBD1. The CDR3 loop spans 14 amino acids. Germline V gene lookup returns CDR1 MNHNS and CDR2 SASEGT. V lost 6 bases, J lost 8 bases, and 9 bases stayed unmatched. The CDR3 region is CASRDTGDEGELFF. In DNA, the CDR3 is TGTGCCAGCAGAGACACAGGGGATGAGGGGGAGCTGTTTTTT.

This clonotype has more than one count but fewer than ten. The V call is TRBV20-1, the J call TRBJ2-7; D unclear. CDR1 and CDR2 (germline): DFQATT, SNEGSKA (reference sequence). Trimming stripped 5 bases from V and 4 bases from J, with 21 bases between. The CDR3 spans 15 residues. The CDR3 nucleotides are TGCAGTGCTTTGAATGGGGTCCCCGGCGGATACGAGCAGTACGTC. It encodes CSALNGVPGGYEQYV.

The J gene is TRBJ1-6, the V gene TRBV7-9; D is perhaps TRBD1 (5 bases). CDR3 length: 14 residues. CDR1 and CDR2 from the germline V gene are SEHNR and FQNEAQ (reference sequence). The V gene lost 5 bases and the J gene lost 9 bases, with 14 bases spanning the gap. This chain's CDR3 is CASSQRIGASPLHF. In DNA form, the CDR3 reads TGTGCCAGCAGCCAACGAATCGGGGCTTCACCCCTCCACTTT. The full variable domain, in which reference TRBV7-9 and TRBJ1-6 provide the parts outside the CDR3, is DTGVSQNPRHKITKRGQNVTFRCDPISEHNRLYWYRQTLGQGPEFLTYFQNEAQLEKSRLLSDRFSAERPKGSFSTLEIQRTEQGDSAMYLCASSQRIGASPLHFGNGTRLTVT.

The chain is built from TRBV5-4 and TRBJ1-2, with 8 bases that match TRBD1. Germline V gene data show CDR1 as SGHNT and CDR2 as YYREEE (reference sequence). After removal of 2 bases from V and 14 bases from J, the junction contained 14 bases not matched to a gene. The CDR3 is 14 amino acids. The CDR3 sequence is CASSFGQGLNSYTF. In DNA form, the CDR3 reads TGTGCCAGCAGCTTTGGACAGGGCCTCAATTCGTATACCTTC.

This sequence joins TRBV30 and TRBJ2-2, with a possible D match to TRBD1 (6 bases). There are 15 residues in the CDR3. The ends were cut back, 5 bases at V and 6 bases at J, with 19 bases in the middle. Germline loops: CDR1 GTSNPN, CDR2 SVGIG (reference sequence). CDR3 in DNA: TGTGCCTGGGAGAAGGGGACAAGCGGCGCCGGGGAGCTGTTTTTT. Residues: CAWEKGTSGAGELFF.

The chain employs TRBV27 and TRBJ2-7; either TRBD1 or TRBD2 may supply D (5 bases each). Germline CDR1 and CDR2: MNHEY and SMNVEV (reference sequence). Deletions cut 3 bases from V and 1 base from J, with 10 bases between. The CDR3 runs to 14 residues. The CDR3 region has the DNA TGTGCCAGCAGTTTGGGGACGTTGTCCTACGAGCAGTACTTC. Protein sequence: CASSLGTLSYEQYF.

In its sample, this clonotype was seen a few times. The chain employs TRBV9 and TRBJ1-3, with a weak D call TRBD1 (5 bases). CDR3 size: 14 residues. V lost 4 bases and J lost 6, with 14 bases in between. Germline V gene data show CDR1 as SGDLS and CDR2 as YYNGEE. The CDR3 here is CASSPGQRLNTIYF. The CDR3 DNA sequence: TGTGCCAGCAGCCCCGGACAACGTTTAAACACCATATATTTT.

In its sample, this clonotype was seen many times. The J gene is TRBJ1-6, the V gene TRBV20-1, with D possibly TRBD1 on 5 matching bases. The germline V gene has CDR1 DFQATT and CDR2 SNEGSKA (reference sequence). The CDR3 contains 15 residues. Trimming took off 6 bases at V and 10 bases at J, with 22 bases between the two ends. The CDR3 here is CSASGNPGRVSPLHF. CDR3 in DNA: TGCAGTGCGAGCGGGAACCCAGGGAGGGTGTCACCCCTCCACTTT.

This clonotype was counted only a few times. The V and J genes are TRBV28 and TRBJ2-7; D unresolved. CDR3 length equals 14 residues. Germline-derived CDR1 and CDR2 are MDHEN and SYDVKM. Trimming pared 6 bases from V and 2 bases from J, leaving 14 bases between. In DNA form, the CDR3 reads TGTGCCAGCAGCCTACGACTTTCGCCCTACGAGCAGTACGTC. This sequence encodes CASSLRLSPYEQYV.

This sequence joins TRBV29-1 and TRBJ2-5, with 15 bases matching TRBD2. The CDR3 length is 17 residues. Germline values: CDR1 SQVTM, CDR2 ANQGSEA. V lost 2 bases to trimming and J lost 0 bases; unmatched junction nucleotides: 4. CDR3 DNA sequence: TGCAGCGTTGAAAGGGGGACTAGCGGGGGGCACCAAGAGACCCAGTACTTC. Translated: CSVERGTSGGHQETQYF. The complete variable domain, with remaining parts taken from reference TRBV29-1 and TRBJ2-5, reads SAVISQKPSRDICQRGTSLTIQCQVDSQVTMMFWYRQQPGQSLTLIATANQGSEATYESGFVIDKFPISRPNLTFSTLTVSNMSPEDSSIYLCSVERGTSGGHQETQYFGPGTRLLVL.

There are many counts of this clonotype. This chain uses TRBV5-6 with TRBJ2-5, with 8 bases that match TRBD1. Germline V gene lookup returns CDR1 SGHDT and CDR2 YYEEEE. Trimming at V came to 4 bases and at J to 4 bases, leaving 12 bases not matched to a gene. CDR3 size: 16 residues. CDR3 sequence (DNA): TGTGCCAGCAGCCCTACCCCGCTTACAGGGGGAGAGACCCAGTACTTC. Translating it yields CASSPTPLTGGETQYF.

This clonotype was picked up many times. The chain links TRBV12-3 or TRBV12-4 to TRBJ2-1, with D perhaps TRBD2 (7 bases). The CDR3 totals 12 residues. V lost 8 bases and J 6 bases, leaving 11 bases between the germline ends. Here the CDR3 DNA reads TGTGCCAGCGGGAGGGGGAGCAATGAGCAGTTCTTC. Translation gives CASGRGSNEQFF.

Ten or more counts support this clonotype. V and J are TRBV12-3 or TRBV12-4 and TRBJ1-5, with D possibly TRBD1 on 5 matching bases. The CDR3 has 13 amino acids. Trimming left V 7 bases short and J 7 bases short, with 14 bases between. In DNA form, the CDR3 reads TGTGCCAGCAAAGGGGCATCCCGGCAGCCCCAGCATTTT. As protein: CASKGASRQPQHF.

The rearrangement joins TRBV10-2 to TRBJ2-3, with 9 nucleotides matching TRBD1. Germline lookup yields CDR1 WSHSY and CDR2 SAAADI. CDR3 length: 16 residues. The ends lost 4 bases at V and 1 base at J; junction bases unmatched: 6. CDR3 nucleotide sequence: TGCGCCAGCAGTGGCGGCCGGGACAGGGGCACAGATACGCAGTATTTT. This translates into CASSGGRDRGTDTQYF.